This TCR beta chain was captured by sequencing in a study of regulatory T cells in long-lasting Graves disease. This CDR3 is built from 14 residues. The germline V and J ends were trimmed by 3 bases and 6 bases, with 12 bases remaining between them. Germline V CDR1 and CDR2: LNHDA, SQIVND (reference sequence). Time point given: persistent/refractory GD, antithyroid drugs over 5 years with positive TRAb. Making the TCR library involved RNA that had been extracted from PBMCs. Points on this clonotype: Its target is not known.

Study-wide results and limits: Favored gene segments in persistent disease were TRBV28, TRBJ1-2 and TRBJ2-5. Lower TCR diversity characterized persistent Graves' patients relative to newly diagnosed patients.

TCR beta libraries were built with iRepertoire HTBI primers and Arm-PCR of CDR3 regions. TCRdb ran MiXCR on the multiplex PCR reads and lists one entry per CDR3 protein. The sample has 400,000 or so distinct CDR3 sequences; less than 25% are singletons. The material was peripheral blood mononuclear cells (PBMCs), obtained when the disease was refractory, from a patient treated with antithyroid drugs. The chain joins TRBV19 to TRBJ1-5, with no clear D. This TCR came from a female donor with Graves disease. The CDR3 here is CASSMFREGQPQHF. CDR3 bases: TGTGCCAGTAGTATGTTTAGGGAAGGTCAGCCCCAGCATTTT. The variable domain in full, completed from reference TRBV19 and TRBJ1-5, reads DGGITQSPKYLFRKEGQNVTLSCEQNLNHDAMYWYRQDPGQGLRLIYYSQIVNDFQKGDIAEGYSVSREKKESFPLTVTSAQKNPTAFYLCASSMFREGQPQHFGDGTRLSIL.